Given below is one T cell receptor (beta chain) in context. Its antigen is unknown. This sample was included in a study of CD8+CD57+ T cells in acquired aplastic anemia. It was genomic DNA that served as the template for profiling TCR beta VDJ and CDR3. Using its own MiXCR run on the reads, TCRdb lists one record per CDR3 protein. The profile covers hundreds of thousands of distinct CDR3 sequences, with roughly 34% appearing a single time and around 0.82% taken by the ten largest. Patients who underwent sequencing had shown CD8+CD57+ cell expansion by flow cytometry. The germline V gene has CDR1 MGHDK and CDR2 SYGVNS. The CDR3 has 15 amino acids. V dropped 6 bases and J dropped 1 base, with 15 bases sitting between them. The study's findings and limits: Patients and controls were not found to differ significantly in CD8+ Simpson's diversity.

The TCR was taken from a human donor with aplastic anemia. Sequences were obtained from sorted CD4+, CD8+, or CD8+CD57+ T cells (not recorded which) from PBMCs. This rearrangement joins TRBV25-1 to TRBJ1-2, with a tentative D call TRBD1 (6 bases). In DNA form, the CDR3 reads TGTGCCAGCAGCTGGGACACAGGGATTAACTATGGCTACACCTTC. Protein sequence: CASSWDTGINYGYTF.